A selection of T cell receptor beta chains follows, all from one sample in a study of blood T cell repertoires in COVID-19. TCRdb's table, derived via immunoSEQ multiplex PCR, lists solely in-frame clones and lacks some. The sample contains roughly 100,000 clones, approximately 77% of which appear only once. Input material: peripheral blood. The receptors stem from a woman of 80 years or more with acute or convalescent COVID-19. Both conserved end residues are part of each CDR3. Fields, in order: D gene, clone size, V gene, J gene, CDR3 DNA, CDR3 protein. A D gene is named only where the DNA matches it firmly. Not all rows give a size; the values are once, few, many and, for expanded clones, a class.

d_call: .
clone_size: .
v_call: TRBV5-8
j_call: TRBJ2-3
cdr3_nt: TGTGCCAGCAGCTTGGGGGGCCCCGCGACCACAGATACGCAGTATTTT
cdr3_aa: CASSLGGPATTDTQYF

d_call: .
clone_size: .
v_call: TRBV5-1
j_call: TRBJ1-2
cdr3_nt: TGCGCCAGCAGCCCCAGGGCTAACTATGGCTACACCTTC
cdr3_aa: CASSPRANYGYTF

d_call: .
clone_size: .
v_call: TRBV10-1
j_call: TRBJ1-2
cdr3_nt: TGCGCCAGGGCCGAGTTAGGACAGCAAAACTATGGCTACACCTTC
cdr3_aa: CARAELGQQNYGYTF

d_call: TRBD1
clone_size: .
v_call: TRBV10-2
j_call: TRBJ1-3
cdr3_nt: TGCGCCATCAAGAACAGGGGGCCTGGAAACACCATATATTTT
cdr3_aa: CAIKNRGPGNTIYF

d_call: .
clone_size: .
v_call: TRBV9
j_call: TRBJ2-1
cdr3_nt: TGTGCCAGCAGCGTAAGAGGAGTAGGTGGAGTGGGGAGTTACAATGAGCAGTTCTTC
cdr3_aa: CASSVRGVGGVGSYNEQFF

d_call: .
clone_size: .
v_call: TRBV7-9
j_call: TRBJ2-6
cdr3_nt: TGTGCCGTCACCGGCTCTGGGGCCAACGTCCTGACTTTC
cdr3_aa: CAVTGSGANVLTF

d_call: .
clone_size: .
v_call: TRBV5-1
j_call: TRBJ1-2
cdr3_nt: TGCGCCAGCGCCCAGCAGGGGAATTCCCACGGCTACACCTTC
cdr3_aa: CASAQQGNSHGYTF

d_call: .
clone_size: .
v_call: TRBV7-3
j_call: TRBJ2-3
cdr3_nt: TGTGCCAGCAGCTTAACAGGGGGACGAGAGGATACGCAGTATTTT
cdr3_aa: CASSLTGGREDTQYF

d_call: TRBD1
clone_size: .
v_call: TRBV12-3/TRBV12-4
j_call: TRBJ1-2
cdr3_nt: TGTGCCAGCAGTTCACAGGGGGGCTATGGCTACACCTTC
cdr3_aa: CASSSQGGYGYTF

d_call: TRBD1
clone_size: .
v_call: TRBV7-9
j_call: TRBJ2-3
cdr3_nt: TGTGCCAGCAGCTTGGGGGACAGTTTCACAGATACGCAGTATTTT
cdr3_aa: CASSLGDSFTDTQYF

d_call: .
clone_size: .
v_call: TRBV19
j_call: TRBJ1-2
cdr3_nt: TGTGCCAGTACCCCGTACGGGGTCGGCTATGGCTACACCTTC
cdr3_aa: CASTPYGVGYGYTF

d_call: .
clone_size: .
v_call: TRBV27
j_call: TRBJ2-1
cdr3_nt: TGTGCCAGCAGTGGGCCGAATTACGCCTCCTACAATGAGCAGTTCTTC
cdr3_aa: CASSGPNYASYNEQFF

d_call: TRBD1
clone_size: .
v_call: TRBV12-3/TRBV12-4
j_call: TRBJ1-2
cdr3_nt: TGTGCCAGCAGACGACAGGGTTCGGATGGCTACACCTTC
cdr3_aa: CASRRQGSDGYTF

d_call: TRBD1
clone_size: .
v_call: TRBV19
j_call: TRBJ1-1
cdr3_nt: TGTGCCAGTAGTAGGTTACAGGGGCCCCAAGCTTTCTTT
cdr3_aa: CASSRLQGPQAFF

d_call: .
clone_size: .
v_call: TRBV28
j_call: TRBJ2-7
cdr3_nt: TGTGCCAGCAGTAAAACAGGTCCTCTCTCCTACGAGCAGTACTTC
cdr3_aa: CASSKTGPLSYEQYF

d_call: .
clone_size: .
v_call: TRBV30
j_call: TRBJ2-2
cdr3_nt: TGTGCCTGGAGTGTAGGGGCCGGGGAGCTGTTTTTT
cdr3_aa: CAWSVGAGELFF

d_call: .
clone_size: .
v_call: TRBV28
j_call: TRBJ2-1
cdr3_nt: TGTGCCAGCAGTTTAAGGCCCTCCTGGGGCAGCGCCTCGACGCAGAGCTCCTACAATGAGCAGTTCTTC
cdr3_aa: CASSLRPSWGSASTQSSYNEQFF

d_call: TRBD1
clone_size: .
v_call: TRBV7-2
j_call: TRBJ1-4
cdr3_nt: TGTGCCAGCAGCTTAGCGCCTCCGGGACAGCTTAATGAAAAACTGTTTTTT
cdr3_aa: CASSLAPPGQLNEKLFF

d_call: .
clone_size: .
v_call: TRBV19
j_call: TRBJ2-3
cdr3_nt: TGTGCCAGTAGTATAAATCCGGGAGTGGGGACAGATACGCAGTATTTT
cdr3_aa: CASSINPGVGTDTQYF

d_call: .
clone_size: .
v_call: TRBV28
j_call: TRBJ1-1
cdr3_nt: TGTGCCAGCAGTCTGGGGGCAGGGAGCGGCACTGAAGCTTTCTTT
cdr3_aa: CASSLGAGSGTEAFF

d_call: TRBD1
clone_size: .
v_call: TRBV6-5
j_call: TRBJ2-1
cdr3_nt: TGTGCCAGCAGTTACTCCAGACAGGGGGCGAATGAGCAGTTCTTC
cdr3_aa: CASSYSRQGANEQFF

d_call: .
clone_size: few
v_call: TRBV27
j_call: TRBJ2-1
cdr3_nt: TGTGCCAGCAGTTTCCTTCCCAGGATTGCCTACAATGAGCAGTTCTTC
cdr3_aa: CASSFLPRIAYNEQFF

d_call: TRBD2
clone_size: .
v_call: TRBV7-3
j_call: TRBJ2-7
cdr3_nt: TGTGCCAGCAGCACCCTCGCGGGCGGGAGAGGTTACGAGCAGTACTTC
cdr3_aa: CASSTLAGGRGYEQYF

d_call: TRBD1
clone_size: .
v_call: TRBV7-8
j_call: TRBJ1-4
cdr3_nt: TGTGCCAGCAGCTTGACAGGGACACGGTTTGAAAAACTGTTTTTT
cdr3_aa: CASSLTGTRFEKLFF

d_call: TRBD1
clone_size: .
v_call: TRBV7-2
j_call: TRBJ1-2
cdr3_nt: TGTGCCAGCAGCATCTCCGGGACAGGGCGTTATGGCTACACCTTC
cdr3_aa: CASSISGTGRYGYTF

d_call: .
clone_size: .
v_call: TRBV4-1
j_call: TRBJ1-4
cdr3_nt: TGCGCCAGCAGCCGCACGGGTCTGAATGAAAAACTGTTTTTT
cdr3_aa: CASSRTGLNEKLFF

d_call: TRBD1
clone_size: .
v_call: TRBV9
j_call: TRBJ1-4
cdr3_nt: TGTGCCAGCAGCGTTGAAGGGACAGGGAGGGAAAAACTGTTTTTT
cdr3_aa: CASSVEGTGREKLFF

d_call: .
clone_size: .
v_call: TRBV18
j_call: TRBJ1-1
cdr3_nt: TGTGCCAGCTCACCATACGGTGGGAGCACTGAAGCTTTCTTT
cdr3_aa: CASSPYGGSTEAFF

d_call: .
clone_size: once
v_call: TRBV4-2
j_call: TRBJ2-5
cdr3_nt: TGTGCCAGCAGCCGAAGTGCAGGGCAAGAGACCCAGTACTTC
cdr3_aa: CASSRSAGQETQYF

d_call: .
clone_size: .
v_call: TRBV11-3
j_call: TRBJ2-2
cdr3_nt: TGTGCCAGCAGCTTCCAGGGCATGAACACCGGGGAGCTGTTTTTT
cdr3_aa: CASSFQGMNTGELFF

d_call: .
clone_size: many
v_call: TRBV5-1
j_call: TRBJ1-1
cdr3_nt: TGCGCCAGCAGCTTGCTAGGGGAGGGGACTGAAGCTTTCTTT
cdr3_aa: CASSLLGEGTEAFF

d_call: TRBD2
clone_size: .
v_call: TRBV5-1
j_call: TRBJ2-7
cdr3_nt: TGCGCCAGCAGCTTGGTAGCGGGAGGTCCCTACGAGCAGTACTTC
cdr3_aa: CASSLVAGGPYEQYF

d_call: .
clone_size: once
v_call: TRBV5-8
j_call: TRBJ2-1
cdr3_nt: TGTGCCAGCAGCTCGGACCTTGGGACTCCAGCGTTCTTC
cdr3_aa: CASSSDLGTPAFF

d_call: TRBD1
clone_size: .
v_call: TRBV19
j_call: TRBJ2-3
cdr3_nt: TGTGCCAGTAGTCTAACCCCCGGACAGGCCACAGATACGCAGTATTTT
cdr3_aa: CASSLTPGQATDTQYF

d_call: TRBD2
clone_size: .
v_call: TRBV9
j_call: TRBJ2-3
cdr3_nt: TGTGCCAGCAGCGCCTCCCCCCCAGCGGGAGGGAGCACAGATACGCAGTATTTT
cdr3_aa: CASSASPPAGGSTDTQYF

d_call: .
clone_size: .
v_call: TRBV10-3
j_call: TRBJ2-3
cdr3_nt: TGTGCCATCAGTGAGCCCGTGGGCCGAGATACGCAGTATTTT
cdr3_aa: CAISEPVGRDTQYF

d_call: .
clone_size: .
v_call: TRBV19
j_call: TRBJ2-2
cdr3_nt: TGTGCCAGTGGGAGCGGCGGAGGGGCCGGGGAGCTGTTTTTT
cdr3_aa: CASGSGGGAGELFF

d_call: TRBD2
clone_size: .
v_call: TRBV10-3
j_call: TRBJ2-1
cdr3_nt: TGTGCCACCGACAGCGGGGGAGGCTCCTACAATGAGCAGTTCTTC
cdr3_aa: CATDSGGGSYNEQFF

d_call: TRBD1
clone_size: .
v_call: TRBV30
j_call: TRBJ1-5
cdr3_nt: TGTGCCTGGAGTGAGGGGGCGCGCAATCAGCCCCAGCATTTT
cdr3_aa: CAWSEGARNQPQHF

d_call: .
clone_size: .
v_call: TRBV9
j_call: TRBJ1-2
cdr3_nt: TGTGCCAGCAGCCGCGACCGGGAAGGATATGGCTACACCTTC
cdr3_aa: CASSRDREGYGYTF

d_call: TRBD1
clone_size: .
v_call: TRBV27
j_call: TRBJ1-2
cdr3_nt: TGTGCCAGCAGTTTGGTGACAGGGGATCGAGATGGCTACACCTTC
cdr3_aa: CASSLVTGDRDGYTF

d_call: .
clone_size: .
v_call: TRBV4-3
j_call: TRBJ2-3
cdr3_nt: TGCGCCAGCAGCCGAGGTTGGGGCACAGATACGCAGTATTTT
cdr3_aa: CASSRGWGTDTQYF

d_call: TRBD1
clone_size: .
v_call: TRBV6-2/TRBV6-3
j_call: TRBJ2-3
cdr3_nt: TGTGCCAGCAGTTATTCCACCCCCGGACAGGAAACAGATACGCAGTATTTT
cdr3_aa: CASSYSTPGQETDTQYF

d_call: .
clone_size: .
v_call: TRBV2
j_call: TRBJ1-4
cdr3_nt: TGTGCCAGCAACCAGGGAACTAATGAAAAACTGTTTTTT
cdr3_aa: CASNQGTNEKLFF

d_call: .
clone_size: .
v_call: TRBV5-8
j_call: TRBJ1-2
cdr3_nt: TGTGCCAGCAGCTTGGAGGGGCGAGCGAATGGCTACACCTTC
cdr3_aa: CASSLEGRANGYTF

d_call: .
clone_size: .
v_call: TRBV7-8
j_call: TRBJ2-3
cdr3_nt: TGTGCCAGTCAGACCGGGACACTTAGCACAGATACGCAGTATTTT
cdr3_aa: CASQTGTLSTDTQYF

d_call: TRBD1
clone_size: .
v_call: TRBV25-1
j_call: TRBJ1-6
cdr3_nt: TGTGCCAGCAGGTCCTCACAGGGGACAAATTCACCCCTCCACTTT
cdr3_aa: CASRSSQGTNSPLHF

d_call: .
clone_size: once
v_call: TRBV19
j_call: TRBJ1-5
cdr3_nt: TGTGCCAGTAGTAGGTCAGGGAATCAGCCCCAGCATTTT
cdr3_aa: CASSRSGNQPQHF

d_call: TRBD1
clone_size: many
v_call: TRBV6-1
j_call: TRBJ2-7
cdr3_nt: TGTGCCAGCAGTGAGTTACAGGGGGTGTCCTACGAGCAGTACTTC
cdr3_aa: CASSELQGVSYEQYF

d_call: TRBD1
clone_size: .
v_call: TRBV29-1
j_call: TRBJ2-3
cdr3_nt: TGCAGCGTCCAAAAAACGGCAGGGGGCGCCGGAGATACGCAGTATTTT
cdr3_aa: CSVQKTAGGAGDTQYF

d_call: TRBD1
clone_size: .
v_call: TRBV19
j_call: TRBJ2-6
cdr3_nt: TGTGCCAGTAGTAACTATCCGACAGGGCGCACTGGGGCCAACGTCCTGACTTTC
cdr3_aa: CASSNYPTGRTGANVLTF